This T cell receptor beta chain was sequenced in a study of T cell repertoires in cytomegalovirus infection (dated by TCRdb to 2018 to 2020). At the level of the whole study: Because public TCR beta signatures pointed to carriage of CMV infection together with the matching HLA type, the HLA type of each donor mattered for the analysis.

The CDR3, from cysteine to phenylalanine, totals 14 residues. Only the CDR3 part of the read is kept: 42 bases, read in frame from the first base. The germline V gene supplies CDR1 MDHEN and CDR2 SYDVKM. Trimming takes 5 bases off V and 7 bases off J; junction bases not matched to a gene: 8. These reads were obtained on an Illumina HiSeq 1500. TCRdb reworked the public reads: Q25 trimming with fastp, MiXCR clone assembly, productive beta chains retained. Identical CDR3 proteins give one entry, which carries the most common genes and DNA. For this sample there are about 740,000 distinct CDR3 sequences; 35% appear just once. 2.8% of the sample goes to the ten largest clones. In its sample, this clonotype was seen a few times. It lacks a known antigen. No quality values exist for individual bases; no much larger clone is one base distant. Overall results and qualifications from the work: The ex vivo response was dominated by HLA-C-restricted CMV-specific TCR beta clonotypes, which also provided the single most frequent clonotype in two of eight donors. In both this cohort and an independent cohort of approximately 350 donors, the cumulative frequency of public TCR beta family members distinguished carriers of CMV infection plus the relevant HLA type.

The receptor was isolated from a human donor in good health (CMV status not recorded). Some clones in this sample may be carry-over from other donors' samples. The rearrangement combines TRBV28 with TRBJ1-1; 9 bases in between match TRBD1. The sequenced sample was PBMCs. For the CDR3, the sequence is CASSTQQGAGEAFF. In nucleotides, the sequence is TGTGCCAGCAGTACCCAACAGGGGGCCGGTGAAGCTTTCTTT. Supplemented by the reference TRBV28 and TRBJ1-1 proteins around the CDR3, the complete variable domain is DVKVTQSSRYLVKRTGEKVFLECVQDMDHENMFWYRQDPGLGLRLIYFSYDVKMKEKGDIPEGYSVSREKKERFSLILESASTNQTSMYLCASSTQQGAGEAFFGQGTRLTVV.